These 5 T cell receptor beta chains share one sample of origin, sequenced in a study of blood T cell repertoires in COVID-19. Sequenced by immunoSEQ multiplex PCR; TCRdb stores in-frame clones only, minus some. Altogether more than 450,000 clones are present, 75% to 90% being singletons, with the ten largest covering 0.65% to 0.9%. The sequenced material came from PBMCs or T cells enriched from blood (not recorded which). These receptors all come from a woman aged 18-35 years who had recovered from COVID-19.

This chain uses TRBV6-6 with TRBJ1-5; 9 positions match TRBD1. CDR1 is MNHNY, CDR2 SVGAGI, per germline (reference sequence). CDR3 length: 15 amino acids. V shed 5 bases, J shed 11 bases, and the junction held 13 bases outside the gene matches. CDR3 sequence: CASSRSGTGLKAQHF. CDR3 sequence (DNA): TGTGCCAGCAGTCGTAGTGGGACAGGGTTGAAAGCCCAGCATTTT.

The chain recombines TRBV7-9 with TRBJ1-2; D remains ambiguous. Looked up from germline, CDR1 is SEHNR and CDR2 is FQNEAQ (reference sequence). Trimming cost V 2 bases and J 0 bases, with 4 bases left between them. CDR3 size: 13 residues. CDR3 coding DNA: TGTGCCAGCAGCTTAACAGCTAACTATGGCTACACCTTC. Translated, it gives CASSLTANYGYTF.

The chain has TRBV28 and TRBJ1-1, with D perhaps matching TRBD1 (5 bases). The ends were cut back, 1 base at V and 1 base at J, with 10 bases in the middle. This CDR3 comprises 15 residues. Looked up from germline, CDR1 is MDHEN and CDR2 is SYDVKM. CDR3 sequence reads: CASSLYRLENTEAFF. The CDR3, as DNA: TGTGCCAGCAGTTTATACAGGCTTGAGAACACTGAAGCTTTCTTT. Full variable domain (rest looked up from reference TRBV28 and TRBJ1-1): DVKVTQSSRYLVKRTGEKVFLECVQDMDHENMFWYRQDPGLGLRLIYFSYDVKMKEKGDIPEGYSVSREKKERFSLILESASTNQTSMYLCASSLYRLENTEAFFGQGTRLTVV.

The J gene is TRBJ1-1, the V gene TRBV28, with 7 bases identical to TRBD1. The CDR3 has 13 residues. Germline V gene data show CDR1 as MDHEN and CDR2 as SYDVKM. The junction had 5 bases not matched to a gene; V was cut back by 2 bases and J by 8 bases. CDR3 DNA sequence: TGTGCCAGCAGTTTAAAGGGGGCTCGGGAAGCTTTCTTT. The encoded protein is CASSLKGAREAFF. Full variable domain (missing parts from reference TRBV28 and TRBJ1-1): DVKVTQSSRYLVKRTGEKVFLECVQDMDHENMFWYRQDPGLGLRLIYFSYDVKMKEKGDIPEGYSVSREKKERFSLILESASTNQTSMYLCASSLKGAREAFFGQGTRLTVV.

The V gene is TRBV5-1, the J gene TRBJ2-3, with D possibly being TRBD1 (6 bases). The CDR3 has 12 residues. Trimming took 4 bases from V and 6 from J, leaving 9 bases between them. Germline CDR1 is SGHRS and CDR2 is YFSETQ. The CDR3 sequence: CASSLQGDTQYF. In DNA, the CDR3 is TGCGCCAGCAGCCTACAGGGTGATACGCAGTATTTT.